The T cell receptor beta chain described here comes from a study of spatial heterogeneity in lung cancer. Study-level points and caveats: Tumor TCRs that were ubiquitous and expanded showed up in blood more at resection than follow-up.

Documented time point: sample taken at primary tumor resection. Unsorted samples of tumor, nontumor lung or frozen PBMC had their whole RNA sequenced. With regard to this clonotype: Its antigen is not identified.

The germline V gene has CDR1 DFQATT and CDR2 SNEGSKA (reference sequence). This CDR3 spans 15 amino acids. J gave up 6 bases and V 0 bases, and 11 bases lay outside the gene matches. All TCR cDNA molecules were individually tagged with a unique molecular identifier. TCRdb itself ran the 5' RACE reads through MiXCR, one entry per CDR3 protein. The table lists more than 80,000 distinct CDR3 sequences, approximately 12% of them singletons. The sequencing used PBMCs, collected at surgery. The TCR sequence derives from a male donor with early-stage non-small cell lung cancer. The V call is TRBV20-1, the J call TRBJ2-7, with 7 bases that match TRBD2. CDR3 region: CSARDTTSVKPEQYF. CDR3 DNA sequence: TGCAGTGCTAGAGATACCACTAGCGTAAAACCCGAGCAGTACTTC.